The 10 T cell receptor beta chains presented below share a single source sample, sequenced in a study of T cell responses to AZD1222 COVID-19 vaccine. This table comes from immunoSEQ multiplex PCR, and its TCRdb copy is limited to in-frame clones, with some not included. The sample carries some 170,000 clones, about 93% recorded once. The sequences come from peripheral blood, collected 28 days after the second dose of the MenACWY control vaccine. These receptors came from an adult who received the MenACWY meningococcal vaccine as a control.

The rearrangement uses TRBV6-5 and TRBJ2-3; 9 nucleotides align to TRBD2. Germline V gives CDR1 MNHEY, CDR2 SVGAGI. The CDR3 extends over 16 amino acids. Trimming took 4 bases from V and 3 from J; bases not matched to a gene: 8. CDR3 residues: CASSSARGGLTDTQYF. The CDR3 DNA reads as TGTGCCAGCAGTTCAGCGCGGGGGGGCCTAACAGATACGCAGTATTTT.

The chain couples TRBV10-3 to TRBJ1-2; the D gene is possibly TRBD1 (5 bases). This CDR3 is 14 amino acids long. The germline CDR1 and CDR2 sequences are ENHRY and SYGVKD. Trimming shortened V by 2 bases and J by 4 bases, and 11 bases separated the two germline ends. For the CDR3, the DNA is TGTGCCATCAGTGAGGGGGGAGGTGGCTATGGCTACACCTTC. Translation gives CAISEGGGGYGYTF.

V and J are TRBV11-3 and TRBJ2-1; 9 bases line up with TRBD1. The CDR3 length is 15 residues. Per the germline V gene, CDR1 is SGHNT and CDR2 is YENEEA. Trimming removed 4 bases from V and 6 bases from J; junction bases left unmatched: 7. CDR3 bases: TGTGCCAGCAGCTCAACAGGGGGCATAGGCAATGAGCAGTTCTTC. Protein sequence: CASSSTGGIGNEQFF.

CDR3 nucleotide sequence: TGTGCCATAGGGGTGACCGGGATGGCCGGGGAGCTGTTTTTT. Protein: CAIGVTGMAGELFF. The chain employs TRBV6-5 and TRBJ2-2, with D perhaps assigned TRBD1 or TRBD2 (5 bases each). From germline, CDR1 is MNHEY and CDR2 SVGAGI. Deletions cut 10 bases from V and 6 bases from J, with 18 bases between. The CDR3 is made up of 14 amino acids.

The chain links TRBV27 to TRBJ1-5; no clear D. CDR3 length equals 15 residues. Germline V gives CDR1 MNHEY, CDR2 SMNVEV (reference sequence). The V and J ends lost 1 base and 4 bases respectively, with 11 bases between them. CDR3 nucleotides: TGTGCCAGCAGTTTATATCGTGGGGAGAATCAGCCCCAGCATTTT. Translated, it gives CASSLYRGENQPQHF.

The CDR3 loop reads CASSLASGIGNTIYF. The CDR3 DNA follows: TGTGCCAGCAGCTTAGCTTCGGGGATTGGAAACACCATATATTTT. The J gene is TRBJ1-3, the V gene TRBV7-8, with D unclear. V was cut by 0 bases and J by 3 bases, with 9 bases left in between. The CDR3 loop spans 15 amino acids. The germline V gene has CDR1 SGHVS and CDR2 FQNEAQ.

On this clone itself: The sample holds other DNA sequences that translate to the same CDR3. The CDR3 region has the DNA TGTGCCAGCAGCCCTTCCTACGAGCAGTACTTC. Translation gives CASSPSYEQYF. The chain has TRBV11-2 and TRBJ2-7; D is unclear. With 5 bases removed from V and 1 base from J, the gap between germline ends came to 3 bases. CDR1 and CDR2 from the germline V gene are SGHAT and FQNNGV. The CDR3 covers 11 residues.

As DNA, the CDR3 is TGTGCCAGCAGTTTACCCCAGGGGACCTATGGCTACACCTTC. Translating it yields CASSLPQGTYGYTF. The chain couples TRBV28 to TRBJ1-2; the D gene is possibly TRBD1 (6 bases). CDR1 and CDR2 from the germline V gene are MDHEN and SYDVKM. This CDR3 comprises 14 residues. V shed 2 bases and J shed 4 bases, with 11 bases lying between them.

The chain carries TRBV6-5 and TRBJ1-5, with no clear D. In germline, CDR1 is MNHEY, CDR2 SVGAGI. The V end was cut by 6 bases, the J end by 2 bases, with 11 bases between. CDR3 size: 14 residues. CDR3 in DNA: TGTGCCAGCAGAACAGAGGGTGGCAATCAGCCCCAGCATTTT. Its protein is CASRTEGGNQPQHF.

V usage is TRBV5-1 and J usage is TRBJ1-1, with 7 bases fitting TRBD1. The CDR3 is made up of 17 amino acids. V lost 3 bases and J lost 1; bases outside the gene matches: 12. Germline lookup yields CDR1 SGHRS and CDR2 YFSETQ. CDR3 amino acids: CASSSGQVGYSNTEAFF. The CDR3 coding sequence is TGCGCCAGCAGCTCCGGACAGGTGGGTTATTCGAACACTGAAGCTTTCTTT. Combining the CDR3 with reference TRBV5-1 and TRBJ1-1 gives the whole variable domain KAGVTQTPRYLIKTRGQQVTLSCSPISGHRSVSWYQQTPGQGLQFLFEYFSETQRNKGNFPGRFSGRQFSNSRSEMNVSTLELGDSALYLCASSSGQVGYSNTEAFFGQGTRLTVV.